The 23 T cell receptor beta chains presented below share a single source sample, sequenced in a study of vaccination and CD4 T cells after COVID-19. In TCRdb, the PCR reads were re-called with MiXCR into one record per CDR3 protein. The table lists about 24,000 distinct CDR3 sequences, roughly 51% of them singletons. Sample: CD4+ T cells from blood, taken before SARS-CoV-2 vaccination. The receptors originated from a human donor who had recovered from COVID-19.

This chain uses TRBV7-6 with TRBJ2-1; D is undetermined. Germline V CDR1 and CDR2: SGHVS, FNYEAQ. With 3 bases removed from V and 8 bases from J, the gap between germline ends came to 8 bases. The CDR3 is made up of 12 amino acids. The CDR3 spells CASSLFRDEQFF. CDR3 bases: TGTGCCAGCAGCTTGTTCCGGGATGAGCAGTTCTTC. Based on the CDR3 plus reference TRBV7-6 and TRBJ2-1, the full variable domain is GAGVSQSPRYKVTKRGQDVALRCDPISGHVSLYWYRQALGQGPEFLTYFNYEAQQDKSGLPNDRFSAERPEGSISTLTIQRTEQRDSAMYRCASSLFRDEQFFGPGTRLTVL.

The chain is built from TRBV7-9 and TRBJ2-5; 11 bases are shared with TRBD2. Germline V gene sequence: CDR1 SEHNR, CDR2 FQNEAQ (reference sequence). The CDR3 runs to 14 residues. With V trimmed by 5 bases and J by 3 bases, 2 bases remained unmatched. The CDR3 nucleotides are TGTGCCAGCAGCATGACTAGCGGGAAAGAGACCCAGTACTTC. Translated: CASSMTSGKETQYF. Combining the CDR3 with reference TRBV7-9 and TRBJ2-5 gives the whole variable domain DTGVSQNPRHKITKRGQNVTFRCDPISEHNRLYWYRQTLGQGPEFLTYFQNEAQLEKSRLLSDRFSAERPKGSFSTLEIQRTEQGDSAMYLCASSMTSGKETQYFGPGTRLLVL.

The CDR3 region is CASRTRIRTGNTGELFF. DNA of the CDR3: TGTGCCAGCAGAACCCGAATCAGGACAGGGAACACCGGGGAGCTGTTTTTT. The J gene is TRBJ2-2, the V gene TRBV6-2 or TRBV6-3; 7 bases fit TRBD1. Looked up from germline, CDR1 is MNHEY and CDR2 is SVGEGT. The CDR3 has 17 amino acids. Germline trimming cut 6 bases from V and 1 base from J; bases unmatched to any gene: 11.

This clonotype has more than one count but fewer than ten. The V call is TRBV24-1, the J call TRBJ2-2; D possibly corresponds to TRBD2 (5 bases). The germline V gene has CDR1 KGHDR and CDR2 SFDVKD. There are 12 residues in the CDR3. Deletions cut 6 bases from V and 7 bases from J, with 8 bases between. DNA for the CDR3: TGTGCCACCAGTAAAGGACTCGGGGAGCTGTTTTTT. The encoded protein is CATSKGLGELFF.

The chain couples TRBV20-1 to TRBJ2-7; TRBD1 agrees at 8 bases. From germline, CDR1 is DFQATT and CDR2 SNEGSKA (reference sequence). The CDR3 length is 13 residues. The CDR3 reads CKSEDRARSEQYF. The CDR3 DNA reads TGCAAGTCTGAGGACAGGGCCCGCTCCGAGCAGTACTTC.

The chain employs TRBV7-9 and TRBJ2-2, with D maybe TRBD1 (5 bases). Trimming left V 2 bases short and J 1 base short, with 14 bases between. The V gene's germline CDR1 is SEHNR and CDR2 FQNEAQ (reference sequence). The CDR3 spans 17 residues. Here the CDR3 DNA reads TGTGCCAGCAGCTTATCCGACAGCTCCTGGAACACCGGGGAGCTGTTTTTT. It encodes CASSLSDSSWNTGELFF. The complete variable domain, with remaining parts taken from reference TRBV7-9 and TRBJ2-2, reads DTGVSQNPRHKITKRGQNVTFRCDPISEHNRLYWYRQTLGQGPEFLTYFQNEAQLEKSRLLSDRFSAERPKGSFSTLEIQRTEQGDSAMYLCASSLSDSSWNTGELFFGEGSRLTVL.

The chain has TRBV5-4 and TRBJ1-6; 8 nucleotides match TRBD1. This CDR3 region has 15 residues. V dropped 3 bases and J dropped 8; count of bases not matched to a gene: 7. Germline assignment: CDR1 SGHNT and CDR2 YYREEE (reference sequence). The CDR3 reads CASSSTTGVYSPLHF. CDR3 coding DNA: TGTGCCAGCAGCTCGACGACAGGGGTTTATTCACCCCTCCACTTT.

CDR3 nucleotides: TGTGCCTGGAGTCCCCGTCGCAATCAGCCCCAGCATTTT. Its translation is CAWSPRRNQPQHF. V gene TRBV30 combines with J gene TRBJ1-5; D is unclear. V lost 2 bases, J lost 2 bases, and 7 bases lay in between. Germline CDR1 and CDR2: GTSNPN and SVGIG (reference sequence). The CDR3 sequence is 13 residues long.

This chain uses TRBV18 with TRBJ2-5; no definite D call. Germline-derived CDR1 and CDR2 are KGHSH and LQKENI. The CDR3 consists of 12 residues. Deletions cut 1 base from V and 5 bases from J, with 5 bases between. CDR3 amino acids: CASSPRRETQYF. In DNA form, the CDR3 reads TGTGCCAGCTCACCACGACGGGAGACCCAGTACTTC. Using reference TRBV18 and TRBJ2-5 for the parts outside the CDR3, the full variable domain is NAGVMQNPRHLVRRRGQEARLRCSPMKGHSHVYWYRQLPEEGLKFMVYLQKENIIDESGMPKERFSAEFPKEGPSILRIQQVVRGDSAAYFCASSPRRETQYFGPGTRLLVL.

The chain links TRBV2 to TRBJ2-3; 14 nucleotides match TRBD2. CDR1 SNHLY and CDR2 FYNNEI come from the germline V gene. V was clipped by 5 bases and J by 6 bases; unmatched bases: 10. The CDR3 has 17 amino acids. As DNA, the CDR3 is TGTGCCAGCAGTTACCGACTAGCGGGAGGGCCATCGGATACGCAGTATTTT. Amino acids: CASSYRLAGGPSDTQYF.

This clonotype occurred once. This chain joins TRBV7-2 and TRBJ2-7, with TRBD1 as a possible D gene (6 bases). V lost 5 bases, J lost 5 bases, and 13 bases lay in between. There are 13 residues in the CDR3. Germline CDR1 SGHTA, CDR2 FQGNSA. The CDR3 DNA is TGTGCCAGCAGCACCCAGGGGATCCACGAGCAGTACTTC. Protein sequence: CASSTQGIHEQYF.

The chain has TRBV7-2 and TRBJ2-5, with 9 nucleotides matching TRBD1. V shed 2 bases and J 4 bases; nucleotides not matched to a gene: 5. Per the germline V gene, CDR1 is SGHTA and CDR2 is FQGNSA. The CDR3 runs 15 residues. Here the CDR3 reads CASSLNRGLRETQYF. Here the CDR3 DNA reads TGTGCCAGCAGCTTAAACAGGGGGCTTCGAGAGACCCAGTACTTC.

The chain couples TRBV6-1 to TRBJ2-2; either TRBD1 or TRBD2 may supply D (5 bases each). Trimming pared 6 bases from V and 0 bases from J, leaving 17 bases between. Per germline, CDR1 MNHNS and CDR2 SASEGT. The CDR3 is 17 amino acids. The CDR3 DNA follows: TGTGCCAGCAGGCCCCCCACGGGGCCCCCGAACACCGGGGAGCTGTTTTTT. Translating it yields CASRPPTGPPNTGELFF.

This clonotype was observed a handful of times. The CDR3 reads CATSDADSSRETQYF. The CDR3 DNA follows: TGTGCCACCAGTGATGCGGACAGCTCCCGGGAGACCCAGTACTTC. The chain couples TRBV24-1 to TRBJ2-5; D may be TRBD1 (6 bases). This CDR3 has 15 residues. Looked up from germline, CDR1 is KGHDR and CDR2 is SFDVKD. V was pared by 3 bases and J by 5 bases, with 15 bases between.

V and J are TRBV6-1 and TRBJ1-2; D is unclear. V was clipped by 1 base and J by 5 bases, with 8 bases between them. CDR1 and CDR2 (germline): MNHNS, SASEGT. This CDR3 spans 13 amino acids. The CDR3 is CASSEVGAYGYTF. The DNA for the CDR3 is TGTGCCAGCAGTGAAGTAGGAGCTTATGGCTACACCTTC.

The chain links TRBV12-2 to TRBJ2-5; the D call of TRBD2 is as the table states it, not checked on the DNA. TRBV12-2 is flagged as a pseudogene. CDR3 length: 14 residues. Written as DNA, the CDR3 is TGTGCAAGTCGCTTAGCGGGAGGCTGGGAGACCCAGTACTTC. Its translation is CASRLAGGWETQYF.

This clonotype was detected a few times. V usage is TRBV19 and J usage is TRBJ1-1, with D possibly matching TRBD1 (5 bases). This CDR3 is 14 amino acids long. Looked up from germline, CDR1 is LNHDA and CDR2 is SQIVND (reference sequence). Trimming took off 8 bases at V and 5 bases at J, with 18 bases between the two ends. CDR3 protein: CASGTSGTFTEAFF. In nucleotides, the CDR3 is TGTGCCAGTGGAACCTCGGGGACCTTTACTGAAGCTTTCTTT.

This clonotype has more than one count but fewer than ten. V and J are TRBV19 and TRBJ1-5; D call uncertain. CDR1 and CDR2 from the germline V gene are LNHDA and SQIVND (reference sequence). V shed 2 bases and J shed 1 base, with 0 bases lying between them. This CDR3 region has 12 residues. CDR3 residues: CASSISNQPQHF. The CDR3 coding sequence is TGTGCCAGTAGTATAAGCAATCAGCCCCAGCATTTT.

The CDR3: CAISDGGGGTGELFF. The CDR3 DNA is TGTGCCATCAGTGATGGAGGGGGTGGAACCGGGGAGCTGTTTTTT. J is TRBJ2-2 and V is TRBV10-3; D may match TRBD1 or TRBD2 (6 bases each). The germline gives CDR1 ENHRY, CDR2 SYGVKD. With 3 bases removed from V and 5 bases from J, the gap between germline ends came to 13 bases. The CDR3 runs 15 residues.

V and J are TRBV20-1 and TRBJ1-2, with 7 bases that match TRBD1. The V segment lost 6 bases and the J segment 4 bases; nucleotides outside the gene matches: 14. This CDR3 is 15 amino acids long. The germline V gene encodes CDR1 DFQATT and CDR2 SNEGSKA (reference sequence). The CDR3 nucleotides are TGCAGTGCCAATTCTAGCCCGGGACAGCGCTATGGCTACACCTTC. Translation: CSANSSPGQRYGYTF.

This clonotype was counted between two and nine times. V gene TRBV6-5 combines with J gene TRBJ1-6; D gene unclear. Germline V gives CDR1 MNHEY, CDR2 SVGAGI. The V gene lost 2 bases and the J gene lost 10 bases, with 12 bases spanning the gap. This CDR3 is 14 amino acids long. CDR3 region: CASSYETLRSPLHF. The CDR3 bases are TGTGCCAGCAGTTACGAGACGCTTCGGTCACCCCTCCACTTT.

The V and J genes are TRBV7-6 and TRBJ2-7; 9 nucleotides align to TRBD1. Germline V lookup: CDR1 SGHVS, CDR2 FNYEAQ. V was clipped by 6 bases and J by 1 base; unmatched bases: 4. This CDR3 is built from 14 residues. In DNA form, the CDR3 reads TGTGCCAGCAGGTCACAGGGGGCGTCCTACGAGCAGTACTTC. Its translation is CASRSQGASYEQYF. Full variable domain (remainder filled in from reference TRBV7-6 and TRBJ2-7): GAGVSQSPRYKVTKRGQDVALRCDPISGHVSLYWYRQALGQGPEFLTYFNYEAQQDKSGLPNDRFSAERPEGSISTLTIQRTEQRDSAMYRCASRSQGASYEQYFGPGTRLTVT.

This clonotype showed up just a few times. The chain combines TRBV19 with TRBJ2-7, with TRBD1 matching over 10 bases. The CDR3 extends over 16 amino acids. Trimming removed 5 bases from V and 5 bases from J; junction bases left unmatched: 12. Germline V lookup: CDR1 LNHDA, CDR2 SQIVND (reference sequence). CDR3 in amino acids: CASSHKSGTGEDEQYF. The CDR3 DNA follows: TGTGCCAGTAGTCATAAGTCCGGGACAGGGGAAGACGAGCAGTACTTC.